This T cell receptor (beta chain) was captured by sequencing in a study of T cell responses to AZD1222 COVID-19 vaccine. The CDR3 has 16 amino acids. In germline, CDR1 is MDHEN, CDR2 SYDVKM. Trimming removed 4 bases at V and 5 bases at J, with 17 bases between. Method: immunoSEQ multiplex PCR; TCRdb's copy keeps in-frame clones and lacks some. The sample records 80,000 or so clones, about 90% being singletons. The sample in question was peripheral blood, obtained on day 0 of AZD1222 vaccination. The rearrangement uses TRBV28 and TRBJ2-2; tentatively, D is TRBD2 (6 bases). The sequence was obtained from an adult in good health. The chain's CDR3 is CASSSGLRPGTGELFF. The CDR3 nucleotides are TGTGCCAGCAGTTCGGGACTCCGGCCGGGGACCGGGGAGCTGTTTTTT. Using reference TRBV28 and TRBJ2-2 for the parts outside the CDR3, the full variable domain is DVKVTQSSRYLVKRTGEKVFLECVQDMDHENMFWYRQDPGLGLRLIYFSYDVKMKEKGDIPEGYSVSREKKERFSLILESASTNQTSMYLCASSSGLRPGTGELFFGEGSRLTVL.